The entry below gives a single T cell receptor (beta chain) sequence along with its context. Assay used: immunoSEQ multiplex PCR; TCRdb lists only in-frame clones, some missing. The data show approximately 90,000 clones, with 95% seen just once and roughly 0.28% held by the top ten. These data come from a study of technical replicates of blood from several donors. The germline V gene encodes CDR1 LNHDA and CDR2 SQIVND (reference sequence). Deletions cut 3 bases from V and 1 base from J, with 10 bases between. The CDR3 sequence is 14 residues long. This receptor was obtained from a human donor in good health. The sample was T cells isolated from PBMCs. The genes are TRBV19 and TRBJ2-7; TRBD1 might be the D (5 bases). The CDR3 sequence is CASSIGQGSYEQYF. CDR3 nucleotide sequence: TGTGCCAGTAGTATCGGCCAGGGTTCCTACGAGCAGTACTTC.